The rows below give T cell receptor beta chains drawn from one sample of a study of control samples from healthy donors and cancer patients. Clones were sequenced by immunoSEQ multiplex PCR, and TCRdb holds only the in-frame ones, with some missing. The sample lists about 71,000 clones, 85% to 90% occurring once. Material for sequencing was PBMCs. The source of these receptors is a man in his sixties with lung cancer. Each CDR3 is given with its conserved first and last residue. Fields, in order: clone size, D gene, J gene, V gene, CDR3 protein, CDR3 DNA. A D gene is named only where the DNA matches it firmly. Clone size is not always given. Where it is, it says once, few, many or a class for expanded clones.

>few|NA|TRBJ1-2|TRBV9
CASSPTNYGYTF
TGTGCCAGCAGCCCGACTAACTATGGCTACACCTTC
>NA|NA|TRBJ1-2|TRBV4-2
CASSQDPTILLDYTF
TGTGCCAGCAGCCAAGATCCCACGATCCTCCTGGACTACACCTTC
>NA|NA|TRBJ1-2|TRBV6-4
CAASSGPGYGYTF
TGTGCCGCTTCAAGCGGTCCCGGCTATGGCTACACCTTC
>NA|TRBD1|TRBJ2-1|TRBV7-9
CASSSVGDRDYNEQFF
TGTGCCAGCAGCTCAGTGGGGGACAGGGACTACAATGAGCAGTTCTTC
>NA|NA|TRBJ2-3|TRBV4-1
CASSQLGADTQYF
TGCGCCAGCAGCCAATTAGGGGCAGATACGCAGTATTTT
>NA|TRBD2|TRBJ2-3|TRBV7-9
CASSSRWGGTSTDTQYF
TGTGCCAGCAGTAGCCGATGGGGGGGAACTAGCACAGATACGCAGTATTTT
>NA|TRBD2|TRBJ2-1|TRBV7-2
CASSFGGGYYNEQFF
TGTGCCAGCAGCTTTGGCGGGGGTTACTACAATGAGCAGTTCTTC
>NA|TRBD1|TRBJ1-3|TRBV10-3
CAISDRGSGGNTIYF
TGTGCCATCAGTGACAGGGGGTCAGGTGGAAACACCATATATTTT
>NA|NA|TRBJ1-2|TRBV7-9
CASSLGGSGTTHFGYTF
TGTGCCAGCAGCTTAGGAGGTTCTGGGACAACTCATTTCGGCTACACCTTC
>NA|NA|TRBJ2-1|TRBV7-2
CASSVDRNNEQFF
TGTGCCAGCAGCGTAGACAGGAACAATGAGCAGTTCTTC
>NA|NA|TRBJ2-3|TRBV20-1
CSARDIDTQYF
TGCAGTGCTAGAGATATAGATACGCAGTATTTT
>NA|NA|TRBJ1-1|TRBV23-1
CASSQSRLSNTEAFF
TGCGCCAGCAGTCAATCTAGGCTGTCGAACACTGAAGCTTTCTTT
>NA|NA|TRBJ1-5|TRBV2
CASRQGVNQPQHF
TGTGCCAGCAGGCAGGGAGTCAATCAGCCCCAGCATTTT
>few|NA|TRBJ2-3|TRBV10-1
CASSERWGTDTQYF
TGCGCCAGCAGTGAGCGGTGGGGCACAGATACGCAGTATTTT
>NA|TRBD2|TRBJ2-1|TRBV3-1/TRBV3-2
CASSFSGGASYNEQFF
TGTGCCAGCAGTTTTAGCGGGGGGGCGTCCTACAATGAGCAGTTCTTC
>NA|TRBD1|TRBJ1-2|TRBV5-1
CASSLVGQENYGYTF
TGCGCCAGCAGCTTGGTGGGACAGGAGAACTATGGCTACACCTTC
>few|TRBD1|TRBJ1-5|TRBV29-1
CSVTGGRGQPQHF
TGCAGCGTCACAGGGGGCCGGGGTCAGCCCCAGCATTTT
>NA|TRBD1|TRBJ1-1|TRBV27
CASSRGGAGEAFF
TGTGCCAGCAGTCGAGGGGGCGCGGGTGAAGCTTTCTTT
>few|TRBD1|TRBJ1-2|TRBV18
CASSRGTGVNYGYTF
TGTGCCAGCTCACGGGGGACAGGCGTTAACTATGGCTACACCTTC
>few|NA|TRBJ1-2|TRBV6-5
CASSYRLNLPGGYTF
TGTGCCAGCAGTTACAGGCTAAATTTGCCGGGCGGCTACACCTTC
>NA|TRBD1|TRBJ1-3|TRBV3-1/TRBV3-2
CASSDRGSGNTIYF
TGTGCCAGCAGCGACAGGGGATCTGGAAACACCATATATTTT
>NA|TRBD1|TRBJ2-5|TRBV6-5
CASRRDRRTQETQYF
TGTGCCAGCAGAAGGGACAGGAGGACCCAAGAGACCCAGTACTTC
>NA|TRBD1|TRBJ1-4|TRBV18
CASSPGQTTNEKLFF
TGTGCCAGCTCACCGGGACAGACAACTAATGAAAAACTGTTTTTT
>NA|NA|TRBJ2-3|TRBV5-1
CASSFIGETTDTQYF
TGCGCCAGCAGCTTTATTGGAGAAACCACAGATACGCAGTATTTT
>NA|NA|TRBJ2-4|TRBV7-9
CASSSDSPGTKNIQYF
TGTGCCAGCAGCTCGGACAGCCCAGGGACTAAAAACATTCAGTACTTC
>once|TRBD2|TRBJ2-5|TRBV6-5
CASSYSGGGSETQYF
TGTGCCAGCAGTTACTCGGGCGGGGGGTCGGAGACCCAGTACTTC
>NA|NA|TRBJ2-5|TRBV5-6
CASSLTEETQYF
TGTGCCAGCAGCTTGACAGAAGAGACCCAGTACTTC
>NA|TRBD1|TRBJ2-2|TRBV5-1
CASRRGQGYNTGELFF
TGCGCCAGCAGGAGGGGACAGGGCTATAACACCGGGGAGCTGTTTTTT
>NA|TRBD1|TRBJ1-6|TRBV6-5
CASSLTTGQLNSPLHF
TGTGCCAGCAGTTTGACCACGGGACAGCTGAATTCACCCCTCCACTTT
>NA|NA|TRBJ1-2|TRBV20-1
CSARLRAGYTF
TGCAGTGCCCGGCTCAGGGCTGGCTACACCTTC
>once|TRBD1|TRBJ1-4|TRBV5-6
CASSFVQGANEKLFF
TGTGCCAGCAGCTTTGTCCAGGGGGCAAATGAAAAACTGTTTTTT
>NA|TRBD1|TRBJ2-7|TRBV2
CASSRTGAYEQYF
TGTGCCAGCAGTCGGACAGGCGCCTACGAGCAGTACTTC
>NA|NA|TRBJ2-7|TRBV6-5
CASSTLYEQYF
TGTGCCAGCAGTACCCTTTACGAGCAGTACTTC
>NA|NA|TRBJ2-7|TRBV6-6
CASGGYAKREEQYF
TGTGCCAGCGGCGGCTACGCCAAACGAGAAGAGCAGTACTTC
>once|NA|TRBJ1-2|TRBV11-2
CASSLAVRGRGYGYTF
TGTGCCAGCAGCTTAGCGGTTCGGGGTCGGGGCTATGGCTACACCTTC
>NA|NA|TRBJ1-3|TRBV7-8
CASSTKTVSGNTIYF
TGTGCCAGCAGCACAAAGACGGTCTCTGGAAACACCATATATTTT
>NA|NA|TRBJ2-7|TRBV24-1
CATSDLSGGAYEQYF
TGTGCCACCAGTGATCTATCCGGGGGAGCCTACGAGCAGTACTTC
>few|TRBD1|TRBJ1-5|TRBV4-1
CASSQDLVTGAINQPQHF
TGCGCCAGCAGCCAAGATTTGGTAACAGGGGCCATCAATCAGCCCCAGCATTTT
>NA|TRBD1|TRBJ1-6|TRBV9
CASSVGGTGDSPLHF
TGTGCCAGCAGCGTTGGGGGGACAGGGGATTCACCCCTCCACTTT
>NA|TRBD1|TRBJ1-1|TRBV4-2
CASSQDSIWTGGGMNTEAFF
TGTGCCAGCAGCCAAGATTCCATTTGGACAGGGGGGGGGATGAACACTGAAGCTTTCTTT
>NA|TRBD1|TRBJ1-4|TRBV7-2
CASSRDRGQEKLFF
TGTGCCAGCAGCCGGGACAGGGGACAGGAAAAACTGTTTTTT
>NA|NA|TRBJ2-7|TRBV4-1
CASSPIAGSSYEQYF
TGCGCCAGCAGCCCAATAGCAGGGAGCTCCTACGAGCAGTACTTC
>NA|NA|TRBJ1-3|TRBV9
CASSVEGGTGNTIYF
TGTGCCAGCAGCGTAGAAGGGGGGACAGGAAACACCATATATTTT
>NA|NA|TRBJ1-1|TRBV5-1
CASTNPGRMNTEAFF
TGCGCCAGCACCAACCCGGGCAGGATGAACACTGAAGCTTTCTTT
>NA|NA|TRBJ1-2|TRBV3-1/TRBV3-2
CASSQEGGNYGYTF
TGTGCCAGCAGCCAAGAGGGCGGGAACTATGGCTACACCTTC
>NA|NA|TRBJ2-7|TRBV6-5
CASRNAGLSYEQYF
TGTGCCAGCAGAAACGCGGGACTGAGTTACGAGCAGTACTTC
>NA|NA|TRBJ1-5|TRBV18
CASSTYNQPQHF
TGTGCCAGCTCTACGTACAATCAGCCCCAGCATTTT
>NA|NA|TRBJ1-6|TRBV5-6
CASRRFLSVVNSPLHF
TGTGCCAGCAGACGATTTTTGTCAGTCGTTAATTCACCCCTCCACTTT
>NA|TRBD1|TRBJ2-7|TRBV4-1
CASSLGQAAYEQYF
TGCGCCAGCAGCCTGGGACAGGCCGCCTACGAGCAGTACTTC
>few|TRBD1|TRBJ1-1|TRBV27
CASSADRVNTEAFF
TGTGCCAGCAGTGCCGACAGGGTGAACACTGAAGCTTTCTTT
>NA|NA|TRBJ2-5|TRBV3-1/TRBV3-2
CASSQVSILGRASETQYF
TGTGCCAGCAGCCAAGTTTCCATCCTGGGGCGGGCTTCAGAGACCCAGTACTTC
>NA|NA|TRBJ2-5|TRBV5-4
CASSHPGTKETQYF
TGTGCCAGCTCCCACCCGGGGACGAAAGAGACCCAGTACTTC
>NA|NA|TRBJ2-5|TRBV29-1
CSVPTIQETQYF
TGCAGCGTGCCGACTATCCAAGAGACCCAGTACTTC
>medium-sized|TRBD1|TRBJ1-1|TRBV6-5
CASRDRDRVNTEAFF
TGTGCCAGCAGGGACCGGGACAGGGTTAACACTGAAGCTTTCTTT
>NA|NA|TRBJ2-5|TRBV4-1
CASSQDSGGQTQYF
TGCGCCAGCAGCCAAGATTCCGGCGGTCAGACCCAGTACTTC
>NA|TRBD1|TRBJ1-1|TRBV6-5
CASKGQGKGNTEAFF
TGTGCCAGCAAGGGACAGGGGAAAGGGAACACTGAAGCTTTCTTT
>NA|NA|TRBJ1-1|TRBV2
CASRLGQNTEAFF
TGTGCCAGCAGACTTGGACAGAACACTGAAGCTTTCTTT
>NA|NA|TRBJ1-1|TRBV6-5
CASSYRRDTEAFF
TGTGCCAGCAGTTACCGCAGGGACACTGAAGCTTTCTTT
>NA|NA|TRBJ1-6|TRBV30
CAWTVVQGSFNSPLHF
TGTGCCTGGACCGTGGTACAGGGTAGTTTTAATTCACCCCTCCACTTT
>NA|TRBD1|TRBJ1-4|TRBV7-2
CASSTPGTGGEKLFF
TGTGCCAGCAGCACACCCGGGACAGGGGGTGAAAAACTGTTTTTT